This T cell receptor beta chain was sequenced for a study of patients and donors after allogeneic stem cell transplantation. TCRdb reanalysed the RT-PCR reads using MiXCR and keeps one entry per CDR3 protein. The table records about 960,000 distinct CDR3 sequences, approximately 19% of them present only once. The J segment lost 0 bases and the V segment lost 1 base, leaving 1 base of the junction unmatched. The CDR3 has 15 residues. There are a few counts of this clonotype. Sample: blood, either unsorted or a sorted T cell fraction (not recorded which). The gene calls are TRBV12-3 or TRBV12-4 and TRBJ2-7; 9 bases match TRBD1. This TCR was sampled from a human donor who was either an allogeneic HSCT recipient or a stem cell or donor lymphocyte infusion donor (not recorded which). It is not recorded whose cells these are; they may come from a transplant donor. CDR3 residues: CASSLEQGASYEQYF. The CDR3 nucleotides are TGTGCCAGCAGTTTAGAACAGGGGGCCTCCTACGAGCAGTACTTC.